These 2 T cell receptor beta chains originate from one sample sequenced in a study of early T cells in non-severe SARS-CoV-2 infection. TCRdb analysed the 5' RACE reads with MiXCR anew, one entry per CDR3 protein. The sample shows around 76,000 distinct CDR3 sequences, around 11% of them seen only once. Sequencing was performed on whole blood. The receptors originated from an adult who was a healthcare worker with PCR-confirmed SARS-CoV-2 infection or an uninfected control (not recorded which).

The rearrangement joins TRBV6-5 to TRBJ2-1; tentative D call: TRBD2 (6 bases). This CDR3 has 15 residues. Germline CDR1 and CDR2: MNHEY and SVGAGI. Trimming removed 0 bases from V and 7 bases from J, with 13 bases in between. The chain's CDR3 is CASSYSYHRENEQFF. In nucleotides, the CDR3 is TGTGCCAGCAGTTACTCGTACCACCGGGAGAATGAGCAGTTCTTC.

V gene TRBV29-1 combines with J gene TRBJ2-7; maybe TRBD1 (6 bases). CDR3 length equals 15 residues. Deletions cut 6 bases from V and 0 bases from J, with 18 bases between. The germline CDR1 and CDR2 sequences are SQVTM and ANQGSEA. CDR3 residues: CSVESGTPYSYEQYF. The CDR3 DNA reads TGCAGCGTGGAGTCCGGGACACCTTACTCCTACGAGCAGTACTTC.